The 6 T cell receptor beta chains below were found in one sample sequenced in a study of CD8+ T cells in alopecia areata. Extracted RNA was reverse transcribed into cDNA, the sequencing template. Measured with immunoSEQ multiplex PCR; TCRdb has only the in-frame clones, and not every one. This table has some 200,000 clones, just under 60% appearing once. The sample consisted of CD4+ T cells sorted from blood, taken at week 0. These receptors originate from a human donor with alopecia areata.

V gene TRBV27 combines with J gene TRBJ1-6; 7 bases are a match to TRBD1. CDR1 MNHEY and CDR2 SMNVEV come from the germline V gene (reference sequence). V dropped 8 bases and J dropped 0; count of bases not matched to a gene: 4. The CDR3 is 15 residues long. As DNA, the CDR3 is TGTGCCAGCGCTCCAGGGGGCTCCTATAATTCACCCCTCCACTTT. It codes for CASAPGGSYNSPLHF.

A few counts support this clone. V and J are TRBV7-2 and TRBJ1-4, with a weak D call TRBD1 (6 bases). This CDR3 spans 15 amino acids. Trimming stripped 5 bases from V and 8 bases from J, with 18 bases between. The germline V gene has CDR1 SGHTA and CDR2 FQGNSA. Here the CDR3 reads CASSGYGGPGEKLFF. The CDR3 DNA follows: TGTGCCAGCAGCGGGTACGGGGGGCCGGGAGAAAAACTGTTTTTT.

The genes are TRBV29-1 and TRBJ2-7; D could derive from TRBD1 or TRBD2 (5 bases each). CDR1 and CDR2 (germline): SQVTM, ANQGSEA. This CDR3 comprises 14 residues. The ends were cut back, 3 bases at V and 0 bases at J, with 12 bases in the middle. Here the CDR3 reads CSVDPRDGSYEQYF. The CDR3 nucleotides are TGCAGCGTTGACCCCCGGGACGGCTCCTACGAGCAGTACTTC.

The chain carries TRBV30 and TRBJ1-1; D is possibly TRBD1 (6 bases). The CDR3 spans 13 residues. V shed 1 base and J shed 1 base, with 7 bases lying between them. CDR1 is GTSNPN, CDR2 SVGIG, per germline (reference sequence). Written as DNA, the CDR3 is TGTGCCTGGAGTGGACAGGCGAACACTGAAGCTTTCTTT. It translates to CAWSGQANTEAFF.

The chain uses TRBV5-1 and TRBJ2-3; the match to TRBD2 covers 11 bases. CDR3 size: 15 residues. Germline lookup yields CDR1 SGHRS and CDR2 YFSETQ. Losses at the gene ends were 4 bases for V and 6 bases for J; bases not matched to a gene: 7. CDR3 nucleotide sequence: TGCGCCAGCAGCCCGTTAGCGGGGGGGCTTGATACGCAGTATTTT. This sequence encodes CASSPLAGGLDTQYF.

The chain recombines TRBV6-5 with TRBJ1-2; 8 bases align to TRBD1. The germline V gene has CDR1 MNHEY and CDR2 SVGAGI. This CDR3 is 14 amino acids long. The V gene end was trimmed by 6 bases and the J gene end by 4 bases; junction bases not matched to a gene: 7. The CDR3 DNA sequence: TGTGCCAGCAGGGACAGGGTGTTCCCCTATGGCTACACCTTC. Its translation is CASRDRVFPYGYTF.